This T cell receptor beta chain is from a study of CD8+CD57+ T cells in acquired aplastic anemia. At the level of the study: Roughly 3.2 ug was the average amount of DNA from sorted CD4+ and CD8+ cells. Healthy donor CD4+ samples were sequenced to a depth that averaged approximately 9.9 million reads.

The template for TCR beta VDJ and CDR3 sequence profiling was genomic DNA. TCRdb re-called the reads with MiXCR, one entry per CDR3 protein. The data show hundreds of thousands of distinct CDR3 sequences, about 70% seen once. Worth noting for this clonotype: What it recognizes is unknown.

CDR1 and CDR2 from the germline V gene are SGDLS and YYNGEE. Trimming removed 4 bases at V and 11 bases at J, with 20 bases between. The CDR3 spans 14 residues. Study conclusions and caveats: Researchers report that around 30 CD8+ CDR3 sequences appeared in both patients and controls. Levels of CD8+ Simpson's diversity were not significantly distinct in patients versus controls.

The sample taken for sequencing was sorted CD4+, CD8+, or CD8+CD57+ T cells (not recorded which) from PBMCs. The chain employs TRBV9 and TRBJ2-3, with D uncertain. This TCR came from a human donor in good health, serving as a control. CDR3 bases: TGTGCCAGCAGCATAGATGGTCTTTCCTACAAGCAGTATTTT. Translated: CASSIDGLSYKQYF.